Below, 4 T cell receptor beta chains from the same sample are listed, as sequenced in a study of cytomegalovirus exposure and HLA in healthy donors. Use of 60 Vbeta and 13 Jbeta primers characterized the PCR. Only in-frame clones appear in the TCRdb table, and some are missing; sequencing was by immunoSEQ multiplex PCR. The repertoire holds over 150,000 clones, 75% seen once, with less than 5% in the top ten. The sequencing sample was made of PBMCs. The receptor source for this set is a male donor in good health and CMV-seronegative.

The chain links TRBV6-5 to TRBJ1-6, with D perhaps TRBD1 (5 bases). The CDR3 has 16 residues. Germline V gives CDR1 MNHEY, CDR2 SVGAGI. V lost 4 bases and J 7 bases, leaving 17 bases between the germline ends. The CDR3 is CASSFGLARQNSPLHF. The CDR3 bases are TGTGCCAGCAGTTTTGGTCTTGCGAGACAGAATTCACCCCTCCACTTT.

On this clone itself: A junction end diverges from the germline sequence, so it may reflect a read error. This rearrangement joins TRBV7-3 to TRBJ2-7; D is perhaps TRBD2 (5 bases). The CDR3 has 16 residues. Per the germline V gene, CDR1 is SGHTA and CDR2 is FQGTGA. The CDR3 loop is CASSLTGVHPAYEQYF. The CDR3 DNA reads TGTGCCAGCAGCCTAACCGGGGTGCATCCTGCCTACGAGCAGTACTTC.

This CDR3 reads CASSHSQVSYGYTF. The CDR3 DNA is TGTGCCAGCAGCCATTCCCAGGTTAGCTATGGCTACACCTTC. V gene TRBV13 combines with J gene TRBJ1-2; D gene unclear. Germline V gene lookup returns CDR1 PRHDT and CDR2 FYEKMQ (reference sequence). The CDR3 loop spans 14 amino acids. Trimming took 5 bases from V and 4 from J, leaving 14 bases between them.

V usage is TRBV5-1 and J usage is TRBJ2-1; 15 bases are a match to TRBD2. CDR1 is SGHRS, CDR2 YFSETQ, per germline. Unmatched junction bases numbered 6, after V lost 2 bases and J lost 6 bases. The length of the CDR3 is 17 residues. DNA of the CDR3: TGCGCCAGCAGCTTAGGACTAGCGGGGGGGGATATCAATGAGCAGTTCTTC. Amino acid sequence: CASSLGLAGGDINEQFF.